This T cell receptor (beta chain) was sequenced for a study of blood T cells in healthy people across ages. General study findings and limits: No conclusive comparison of naive versus antigen-experienced cells was possible with unsorted PBMCs.

Next came a second PCR, run for about 7 to 11 cycles, which used a sample-barcoded 5' primer along with a J-beta primer mix. TCRdb processed the 5' RACE reads anew with MiXCR; each CDR3 protein has one entry. The table records 650,000 to 900,000 distinct CDR3 sequences, about 62% of them present only once. As to this clonotype: Its antigen is unknown.

This CDR3 region has 12 residues. CDR1 is SEHNR and CDR2 is FQNEAQ in the germline V gene (reference sequence). The V end was cut by 3 bases, the J end by 7 bases, with 8 bases between. V usage is TRBV7-9 and J usage is TRBJ2-3; D not resolved. Input material: blood. The sequence was collected from a man aged 25-40 years in good health. CDR3 region: CASSFSGYTQYF. The CDR3 DNA reads as TGTGCCAGCAGCTTTAGTGGTTATACGCAGTATTTT.